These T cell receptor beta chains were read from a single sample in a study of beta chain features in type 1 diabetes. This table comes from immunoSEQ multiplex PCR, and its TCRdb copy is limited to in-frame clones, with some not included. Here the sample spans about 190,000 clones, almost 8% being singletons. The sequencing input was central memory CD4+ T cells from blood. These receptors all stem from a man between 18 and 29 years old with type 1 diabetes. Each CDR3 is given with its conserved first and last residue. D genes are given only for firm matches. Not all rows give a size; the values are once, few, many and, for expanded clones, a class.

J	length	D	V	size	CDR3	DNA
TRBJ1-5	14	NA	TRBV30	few	CAWSAVLGNQPQHF	TGTGCCTGGAGTGCAGTCCTAGGCAATCAGCCCCAGCATTTT
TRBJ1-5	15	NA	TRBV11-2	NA	CASSQIGVYNQPQHF	TGTGCCAGCAGCCAGATCGGGGTCTACAATCAGCCCCAGCATTTT
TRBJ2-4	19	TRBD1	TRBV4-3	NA	CASSQPLRKTGGHGDIQYF	TGCGCCAGCAGCCAGCCCCTACGGAAAACAGGGGGCCATGGAGACATTCAGTACTTC
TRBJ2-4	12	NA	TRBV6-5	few	CASSDRGNIQYF	TGTGCCAGCAGCGATCGGGGAAACATTCAGTACTTC
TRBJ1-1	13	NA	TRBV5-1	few	CASSPSLNTEAFF	TGCGCCAGCAGCCCTTCCCTGAACACTGAAGCTTTCTTT
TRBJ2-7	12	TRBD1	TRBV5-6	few	CASSRTGTEQYF	TGTGCCAGCAGCAGGACAGGCACCGAGCAGTACTTC
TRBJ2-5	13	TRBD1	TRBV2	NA	CASGGQVQETQYF	TGTGCCAGCGGGGGACAGGTCCAAGAGACCCAGTACTTC
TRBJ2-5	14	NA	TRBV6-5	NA	CASSGGGGRETQYF	TGTGCCAGCTCCGGGGGCGGGGGTAGGGAGACCCAGTACTTC
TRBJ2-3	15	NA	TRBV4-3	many	CASSPEGITRGTQYF	TGCGCCAGCAGCCCGGAGGGGATTACCCGGGGTACGCAGTATTTT
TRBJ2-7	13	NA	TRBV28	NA	CASSLGQTYEQYF	TGTGCCAGCAGTTTAGGACAGACCTACGAGCAGTACTTC
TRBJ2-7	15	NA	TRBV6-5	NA	CASSYVGQKSDEQYF	TGTGCCAGCAGTTACGTAGGACAGAAATCGGACGAGCAGTACTTC
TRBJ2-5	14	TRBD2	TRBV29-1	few	CSVGTSGSTKTQYF	TGCAGCGTTGGGACTAGCGGGAGTACGAAGACCCAGTACTTC
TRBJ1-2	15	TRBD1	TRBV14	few	CASSLRTGTGFPRTF	TGTGCCAGCAGCCTTCGAACCGGGACAGGCTTCCCCCGCACCTTC
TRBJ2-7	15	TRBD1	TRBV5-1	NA	CASRKGQGPIYEQYF	TGCGCCAGCAGAAAGGGACAGGGGCCCATATACGAGCAGTACTTC
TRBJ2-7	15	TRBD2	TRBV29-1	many	CSVETGTSGSYEQYF	TGCAGCGTGGAGACCGGGACTAGCGGGAGCTACGAGCAGTACTTC
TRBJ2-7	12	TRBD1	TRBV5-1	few	CASRSGTEEQYF	TGCGCCAGCAGGTCCGGGACAGAGGAGCAGTACTTC
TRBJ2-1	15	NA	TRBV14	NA	CASSQISGPHNEQFF	TGTGCCAGCAGCCAAATCAGCGGGCCACACAATGAGCAGTTCTTC
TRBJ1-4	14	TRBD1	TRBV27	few	CASSFQGGREKLFF	TGTGCCAGCAGTTTTCAAGGGGGCCGTGAAAAACTGTTTTTT
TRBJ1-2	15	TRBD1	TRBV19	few	CASSPTGEAYYGYTF	TGTGCCAGTAGCCCTACAGGGGAGGCTTACTATGGCTACACCTTC
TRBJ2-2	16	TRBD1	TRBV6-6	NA	CASRTGDRVVSGELFF	TGTGCCAGCAGAACAGGGGACAGGGTGGTATCCGGGGAGCTGTTTTTT
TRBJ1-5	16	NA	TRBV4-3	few	CASSQDTDSQNQPQHF	TGCGCCAGCAGCCAAGATACCGACTCGCAAAATCAGCCCCAGCATTTT
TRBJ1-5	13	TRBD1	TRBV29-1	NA	CSVRGQDHQPQHF	TGCAGCGTGAGGGGACAGGACCATCAGCCCCAGCATTTT
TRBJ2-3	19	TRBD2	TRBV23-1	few	CASSQPTRRAGESTDTQYF	TGCGCCAGCAGTCAGCCGACCCGAAGGGCGGGGGAGTCTACAGATACGCAGTATTTT
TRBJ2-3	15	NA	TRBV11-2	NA	CASNNRGTSTDTQYF	TGTGCCAGCAACAATCGGGGAACTAGCACAGATACGCAGTATTTT
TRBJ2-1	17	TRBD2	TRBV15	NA	CATSYPLSGRVYNEQFF	TGTGCCACCAGCTACCCCCTCAGCGGGAGGGTGTACAATGAGCAGTTCTTC
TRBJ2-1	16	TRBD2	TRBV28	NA	CASSLSGTSAKPWQFF	TGTGCCAGCAGTTTATCGGGGACTAGCGCGAAGCCGTGGCAGTTCTTC
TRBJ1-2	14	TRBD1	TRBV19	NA	CASSKDRVAYGYTF	TGTGCCAGTAGTAAGGACAGGGTTGCCTATGGCTACACCTTC
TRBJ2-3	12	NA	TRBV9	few	CASSFNTDTQYF	TGTGCCAGCAGTTTCAACACAGATACGCAGTATTTT
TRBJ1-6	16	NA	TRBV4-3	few	CASSQELWGGNSPLHF	TGCGCCAGCAGCCAAGAATTATGGGGGGGGAATTCACCCCTCCACTTT
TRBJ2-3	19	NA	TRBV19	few	CASSTITTWQVRGTDTQYF	TGTGCCAGTAGTACGATTACGACGTGGCAGGTGCGGGGCACAGATACGCAGTATTTT
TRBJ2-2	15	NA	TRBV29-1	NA	CSAQGTARGTGELFF	TGCAGCGCCCAGGGGACGGCTAGGGGAACCGGGGAGCTGTTTTTT
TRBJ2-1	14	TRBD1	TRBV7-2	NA	CASSLEDRGLSVFF	TGTGCCAGCAGCTTAGAGGACAGGGGGCTGTCAGTGTTCTTC
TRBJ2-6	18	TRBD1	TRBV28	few	CASSWGTGPSTGANVLTF	TGTGCCAGCAGTTGGGGGACAGGTCCCTCCACTGGGGCCAACGTCCTGACTTTC
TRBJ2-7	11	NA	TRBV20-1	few	CSARSFYEQYF	TGCAGTGCTAGGTCGTTTTACGAGCAGTACTTC
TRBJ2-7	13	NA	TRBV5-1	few	CASSLSYFYEQYF	TGCGCCAGCAGCTTGAGCTACTTCTACGAGCAGTACTTC
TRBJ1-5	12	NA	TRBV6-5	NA	CASSYGDGSCHF	TGTGCCAGCAGTTACGGGGACGGGAGTTGTCATTTT
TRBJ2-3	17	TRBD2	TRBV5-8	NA	CASSLISGGLLTDTQYF	TGTGCCAGCAGCTTGATAAGCGGGGGGCTCCTCACAGATACGCAGTATTTT
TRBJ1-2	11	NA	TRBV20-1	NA	CSATQGSGYTF	TGCAGTGCTACTCAGGGGTCTGGCTACACCTTC
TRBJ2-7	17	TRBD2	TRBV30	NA	CAWSVLAGGPSPYEQYF	TGTGCCTGGAGTGTACTAGCGGGGGGCCCTAGCCCCTACGAGCAGTACTTC
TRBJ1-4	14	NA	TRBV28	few	CASSQRGADGKLFF	TGTGCCAGCAGTCAACGGGGGGCAGATGGAAAACTGTTTTTT
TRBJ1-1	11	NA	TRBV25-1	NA	CASSDLAEAFF	TGTGCCAGCAGTGATCTCGCTGAAGCTTTCTTT